This TCR beta chain was documented in a study of PD-L1 blockade in urothelial cancer. As for the study in general: In terms of prior chemotherapy, patients had received 0 to 3 regimens. Per blood sample, T cells had a median of roughly 150,000.

Enrolled patients showed locally advanced or metastatic urothelial carcinoma. Into every PCR, synthetic TCR analog templates were spiked. Sequenced by immunoSEQ multiplex PCR; TCRdb stores in-frame clones only, minus some. The sample has under 120,000 clones, around 82% seen once. CDR3 length: 16 amino acids. Germline CDR1 reads LNHNV; CDR2 reads YYDKDF (reference sequence). V lost 1 base to trimming and J lost 5 bases, with 15 bases between them. Specimen: PBMCs, collected around atezolizumab (anti-PD-L1) treatment. The receptor was derived from a middle-aged man with urothelial cancer. The genes are TRBV15 and TRBJ1-5, with D possibly TRBD1 on 5 matching bases. The CDR3 coding sequence is TGTGCCACCAGCAGAGCGTATGGGGCAATCCATCAGCCCCAGCATTTT. Protein: CATSRAYGAIHQPQHF.